These T cell receptor beta chains were read from a single sample in a study of blood T cell repertoires in COVID-19. Using immunoSEQ multiplex PCR, the repertoire was profiled, and TCRdb retains in-frame clones only, with some absent. The table has a few hundred thousand clones, about 84% seen once. Sequencing was performed on peripheral blood. Receptor source: an elderly man with acute or convalescent COVID-19. Both conserved end residues are part of each CDR3. The D gene is left open where the match is weak. Size is stated for part of the rows, as once, few or many counts, or as a class when the clone is expanded.

d_gene	v_gene	j_gene	abundance	CDR3aa	CDR3nt
TRBD1	TRBV5-1	TRBJ2-5	.	CASSLGTAKETQYF	TGCGCCAGCAGCCTGGGGACAGCCAAAGAGACCCAGTACTTC
.	TRBV7-2	TRBJ1-1	.	CASSPHGGGNTEAFF	TGTGCCAGCAGCCCTCACGGAGGTGGGAACACTGAAGCTTTCTTT
.	TRBV2	TRBJ2-7	.	CASSEILEQYF	TGTGCCAGCAGTGAAATCCTCGAGCAGTACTTC
.	TRBV7-8	TRBJ2-7	.	CASSLLGSGSSYEQYF	TGTGCCAGCAGCTTATTGGGTAGCGGTAGCTCCTACGAGCAGTACTTC
.	TRBV2	TRBJ1-2	few	CASSDSGLYGYTF	TGTGCCAGCAGTGATTCAGGGCTCTATGGCTACACCTTC
.	TRBV14	TRBJ1-2	few	CASSQGPGTLYGYTF	TGTGCCAGCAGCCAAGGCCCCGGGACTCTCTATGGCTACACCTTC
.	TRBV10-3	TRBJ1-1	few	CAISEQSGTEAFF	TGTGCCATCAGTGAACAGTCGGGGACTGAAGCTTTCTTT
.	TRBV5-6	TRBJ2-3	.	CASSLARRGDTQYF	TGTGCCAGCAGCTTGGCTAGACGGGGAGATACGCAGTATTTT
.	TRBV5-4	TRBJ1-2	.	CASSPPRRDGYTF	TGTGCCAGCAGCCCCCCCAGGCGGGATGGCTACACCTTC
TRBD1	TRBV7-8	TRBJ2-7	.	CASSPRQGAYEQYF	TGTGCCAGCAGCCCGAGACAGGGGGCCTACGAGCAGTACTTC
.	TRBV18	TRBJ1-4	.	CASSPPLQGLGEKLFF	TGTGCCAGCTCACCACCGCTCCAGGGGCTCGGTGAAAAACTGTTTTTT
TRBD1	TRBV19	TRBJ2-5	.	CASSPQGARGETQYF	TGTGCCAGTAGTCCTCAGGGGGCGAGGGGGGAGACCCAGTACTTC
TRBD1	TRBV6-5	TRBJ2-7	.	CASSYGTGVYEQYF	TGTGCCAGCAGTTACGGGACAGGGGTGTACGAGCAGTACTTC
.	TRBV27	TRBJ1-1	.	CASRQVVHLNTEAFF	TGTGCCAGCAGGCAAGTGGTACACCTGAACACTGAAGCTTTCTTT
TRBD2	TRBV5-4	TRBJ2-5	.	CASSPGTINQETQYF	TGTGCCAGCAGCCCGGGGACTATTAACCAAGAGACCCAGTACTTC
.	TRBV5-1	TRBJ2-3	.	CASSNPGQQDTQYF	TGCGCCAGCAGCAATCCGGGACAACAAGATACGCAGTATTTT
.	TRBV10-1	TRBJ1-2	.	CASSESREQLGGYTF	TGCGCCAGCAGTGAGTCGAGGGAGCAGTTAGGTGGCTACACCTTC
.	TRBV11-1	TRBJ2-1	.	CASSFGSEVYNEQFF	TGTGCCAGCAGCTTCGGGTCAGAAGTCTACAATGAGCAGTTCTTC
.	TRBV10-1	TRBJ2-2	.	CASSEGITGELFF	TGCGCCAGCAGTGAGGGCATCACCGGGGAGCTGTTTTTT
.	TRBV4-3	TRBJ1-1	.	CASSQEGGLSEAFF	TGCGCCAGCAGCCAAGAGGGGGGTCTGAGTGAAGCTTTCTTT
TRBD1	TRBV5-5	TRBJ2-7	once	CASSRTGASREQYF	TGTGCCAGCAGTAGGACAGGGGCGAGTCGCGAGCAGTACTTC
.	TRBV3-1/TRBV3-2	TRBJ2-4	.	CASSPNREIENIQYF	TGTGCCAGCAGCCCCAACAGGGAGATTGAAAACATTCAGTACTTC
TRBD2	TRBV20-1	TRBJ2-5	.	CSASGSRGGQETQYF	TGCAGTGCTAGTGGTTCTCGGGGGGGCCAAGAGACCCAGTACTTC
.	TRBV6-1	TRBJ2-3	.	CASSEGLGADTQYF	TGTGCCAGCAGTGAAGGTCTCGGGGCAGATACGCAGTATTTT
.	TRBV19	TRBJ2-3	.	CASSMRVTDTQYF	TGTGCCAGTAGTATGCGGGTCACAGATACGCAGTATTTT
.	TRBV28	TRBJ1-5	.	CASSLQGNQPQHF	TGTGCCAGCAGTTTACAGGGTAATCAGCCCCAGCATTTT
TRBD1	TRBV11-2	TRBJ2-7	.	CASSLGQGAYEQYF	TGTGCCAGCAGCTTGGGACAGGGGGCCTACGAGCAGTACTTC
TRBD1	TRBV18	TRBJ1-2	few	CASSHGQDYGYTF	TGTGCCAGCTCTCACGGACAGGATTATGGCTACACCTTC
TRBD1	TRBV6-6	TRBJ2-7	.	CASKASGGEQYF	TGTGCCAGCAAAGCCTCAGGGGGCGAGCAGTACTTC
TRBD1	TRBV5-1	TRBJ2-7	.	CASSLGGQGVHEQYF	TGCGCCAGCAGCTTGGGGGGACAGGGGGTGCACGAGCAGTACTTC
.	TRBV11-3	TRBJ2-1	.	CASSFQYGGNNEQFF	TGTGCCAGCAGCTTCCAATACGGAGGGAACAATGAGCAGTTCTTC
.	TRBV20-1	TRBJ2-7	.	CSAKDSYEQYF	TGCAGTGCCAAAGACAGCTACGAGCAGTACTTC
TRBD2	TRBV28	TRBJ2-1	once	CASTRSGAYNEQFF	TGTGCCAGCACCCGTAGCGGGGCTTACAATGAGCAGTTCTTC
.	TRBV3-1/TRBV3-2	TRBJ1-5	.	CASSQEGIRGAGQPQHF	TGTGCCAGCAGCCAAGAGGGGATTCGGGGGGCCGGTCAGCCCCAGCATTTT
.	TRBV19	TRBJ1-5	.	CASSSFGAGNQPQHF	TGTGCCAGTAGTTCCTTTGGGGCGGGCAATCAGCCCCAGCATTTT
.	TRBV5-5	TRBJ1-1	few	CASSLQGLTNTEAFF	TGTGCCAGCAGCTTGCAGGGTCTCACGAACACTGAAGCTTTCTTT
.	TRBV5-1	TRBJ2-5	.	CASSPDSLGWETQYF	TGCGCCAGCAGCCCCGACAGTTTGGGGTGGGAGACCCAGTACTTC
.	TRBV18	TRBJ1-4	.	CASSPGPGNNEKLFF	TGTGCCAGCTCACCAGGGCCGGGAAATAATGAAAAACTGTTTTTT
TRBD1	TRBV28	TRBJ1-4	once	CASSLWGTGVEKLFF	TGTGCCAGCAGTCTGTGGGGGACAGGGGTTGAAAAACTGTTTTTT
.	TRBV5-5	TRBJ1-1	few	CASSLTSGDVGTEAFF	TGTGCCAGCAGCTTGACATCAGGGGATGTAGGCACTGAAGCTTTCTTT
.	TRBV5-1	TRBJ2-3	few	CASSRTTYTDTQYF	TGCGCCAGCAGCCGGACTACGTACACAGATACGCAGTATTTT
.	TRBV5-6	TRBJ2-1	few	CASSRGTSEEQFF	TGTGCCAGCAGCCGCGGAACATCTGAGGAGCAGTTCTTC
.	TRBV19	TRBJ1-5	.	CASTQGYSNQPQHF	TGTGCCAGTACTCAGGGATATAGCAATCAGCCCCAGCATTTT
TRBD1	TRBV11-2	TRBJ1-2	.	CASSRTGGGRNYGYTF	TGTGCCAGCAGCAGGACAGGGGGCGGCCGCAACTATGGCTACACCTTC
.	TRBV6-1	TRBJ1-3	.	CASSEALVSGNTIYF	TGTGCCAGCAGTGAAGCCCTTGTCTCTGGAAACACCATATATTTT
.	TRBV2	TRBJ1-3	.	CASSFDRSSGNTIYF	TGTGCCAGCAGTTTTGACAGGTCCTCTGGAAACACCATATATTTT
.	TRBV28	TRBJ2-3	.	CASSFPSPGMTTDTQYF	TGTGCCAGCAGTTTCCCCTCACCGGGGATGACCACAGATACGCAGTATTTT
.	TRBV6-6	TRBJ2-2	.	CASSNPQGRAGELFF	TGTGCCAGCAGTAACCCACAGGGTAGGGCCGGGGAGCTGTTTTTT
.	TRBV5-6	TRBJ1-2	once	CASSPRGPTGYTF	TGTGCCAGCAGCCCTCGCGGGCCGACGGGCTACACCTTC
.	TRBV28	TRBJ1-3	.	CASNWPIYF	TGTGCCAGCAATTGGCCCATATATTTT
TRBD2	TRBV11-3	TRBJ2-1	once	CASSLLAGEEQFF	TGTGCCAGCAGCTTACTAGCGGGGGAAGAGCAGTTCTTC
.	TRBV28	TRBJ2-1	.	CASSLPPGFPSSYNEQFF	TGTGCCAGCAGTTTACCCCCAGGGTTTCCAAGCTCCTACAATGAGCAGTTCTTC
TRBD1	TRBV2	TRBJ1-6	.	CASREGQNNSPLHF	TGTGCCAGCCGTGAGGGACAGAATAATTCACCCCTCCACTTT
.	TRBV4-1	TRBJ1-4	once	CASSQDPSGFSRGGPNEKLFF	TGCGCCAGCAGCCAAGATCCGTCGGGTTTTAGTCGGGGGGGACCCAATGAAAAACTGTTTTTT
.	TRBV9	TRBJ2-2	.	CASSVVGINTGELFF	TGTGCCAGCAGCGTAGTCGGGATTAACACCGGGGAGCTGTTTTTT
.	TRBV18	TRBJ2-3	.	CASSPPSTDTQYF	TGTGCCAGCTCACCCCCGAGCACAGATACGCAGTATTTT
TRBD2	TRBV28	TRBJ2-7	.	CASSLAAGGTPHEQYF	TGTGCCAGCAGTTTGGCAGCGGGAGGGACTCCCCACGAGCAGTACTTC
TRBD1	TRBV18	TRBJ1-4	.	CASSPPRTGHEKLFF	TGTGCCAGCTCACCACCTAGGACAGGCCATGAAAAACTGTTTTTT
TRBD1	TRBV29-1	TRBJ1-5	few	CSVGTANQPQHF	TGCAGCGTGGGGACAGCAAATCAGCCCCAGCATTTT
.	TRBV6-8	TRBJ1-2	.	CASKSGHGYTF	TGTGCCAGCAAGAGCGGGCATGGCTACACCTTC